These 5 T cell receptor beta chains came from one sample sequenced in a study of blood T cell repertoires in COVID-19. The repertoire was sequenced with immunoSEQ multiplex PCR; TCRdb's copy has only in-frame clones and lacks some. The sample shows some 220,000 clones, roughly 88% of them seen only once. Sample: peripheral blood. All receptors come from a man aged 45 to 65 with active or convalescent COVID-19.

This clone was recorded only once. The chain links TRBV5-8 to TRBJ2-3, with 8 bases aligning to TRBD1. Unmatched junction bases numbered 13, after V lost 4 bases and J lost 6 bases. Looked up from germline, CDR1 is SGHTS and CDR2 is YDEGEE. This CDR3 has 16 residues. Here the CDR3 DNA reads TGTGCCAGCAGCGCTGCAGGGGGCGATCGTATGGATACGCAGTATTTT. It codes for CASSAAGGDRMDTQYF.

This clone was observed a single time. V and J are TRBV11-3 and TRBJ2-3, with no clear D. V lost 5 bases and J 2 bases, leaving 5 bases between the germline ends. The CDR3 has 12 residues. Germline CDR1 and CDR2: SGHNT and YENEEA. This CDR3 reads CASSPNTDTQYF. The CDR3, as DNA: TGTGCCAGCAGCCCAAACACAGATACGCAGTATTTT.

The rearrangement uses TRBV4-1 and TRBJ1-4, with TRBD1 matching 9 bases. The CDR3 totals 16 residues. Germline V gene lookup returns CDR1 MGHRA and CDR2 YSYEKL. The ends lost 0 bases at V and 5 bases at J; junction bases unmatched: 4. CDR3 loop: CASSQDPGQGNEKLFF. For the CDR3, the DNA is TGCGCCAGCAGCCAAGATCCGGGACAGGGAAATGAAAAACTGTTTTTT.

The V call is TRBV29-1, the J call TRBJ2-1; the match to TRBD1 covers 9 bases. Losses at the gene ends were 7 bases for V and 2 bases for J; bases not matched to a gene: 9. This CDR3 contains 15 residues. Looked up from germline, CDR1 is SQVTM and CDR2 is ANQGSEA. CDR3 in DNA: TGCAGCGCACGAGGGGACAGGGCTACCTACAATGAGCAGTTCTTC. Its protein is CSARGDRATYNEQFF.

This clone came up a few times. The chain joins TRBV28 to TRBJ1-2, with D tentatively TRBD1 (6 bases). Germline V gene data show CDR1 as MDHEN and CDR2 as SYDVKM. CDR3 length: 14 residues. V shed 3 bases and J shed 0 bases, with 8 bases lying between them. DNA of the CDR3: TGTGCCAGCAGTTTGGACAGCCCTAACTATGGCTACACCTTC. Protein product: CASSLDSPNYGYTF.